This T cell receptor beta chain derives from a study of blood T cell repertoires in COVID-19. In the study overall: COVID-19 samples collected from the United States, Italy and Spain covered acute and convalescent phases. The cDNA or gDNA used as material had been derived from T cells, B-cell-depleted T cells, or PBMCs.

The germline CDR1 and CDR2 sequences are LNHDA and SQIVND (reference sequence). The CDR3 consists of 15 residues. V was pared by 0 bases and J by 1 base, with 8 bases between. Per the original data handling: By means of reference gene primer amplification, nucleated cell counts were estimated. Libraries were prepared by immunoSEQ multiplex PCR; TCRdb keeps only in-frame clonotypes and omits some of them. V, J and clone size are those of that table, while D and trimming were read from the DNA. This sample has some 87,000 clones; around nine tenths occur once, and the top ten carry 3% to 3.5%. The chain links TRBV19 to TRBJ2-3; perhaps TRBD2 as D (6 bases). This TCR was sampled from a woman in her 70s with acute or convalescent COVID-19. The sample taken for sequencing was peripheral blood. The CDR3 nucleotides are TGTGCCAGTAGTATAGAAGGAGGGCGCACAGATACGCAGTATTTT. Translation gives CASSIEGGRTDTQYF.